The entry below gives a single T cell receptor beta chain sequence along with its context. Sequencing was performed with immunoSEQ multiplex PCR; in TCRdb, only in-frame clones are kept and a portion is missing. The table includes roughly 250,000 clones, approximately 78% detected once. This sample is part of a study of blood T cell repertoires in COVID-19. CDR1 is SGHAT and CDR2 is FQNNGV in the germline V gene. Losses at the gene ends were 4 bases for V and 9 bases for J; bases not matched to a gene: 10. CDR3 length equals 17 residues. The material sequenced was peripheral blood. The TCR was taken from an older woman with active or convalescent COVID-19. The chain combines TRBV11-2 with TRBJ2-1, with 15 bases identical to TRBD2. CDR3 in DNA: TGTGCCAGCAGCTCAATGTACGGGACTAGCGGGGGGATTGAGCAGTTCTTC. It encodes CASSSMYGTSGGIEQFF.